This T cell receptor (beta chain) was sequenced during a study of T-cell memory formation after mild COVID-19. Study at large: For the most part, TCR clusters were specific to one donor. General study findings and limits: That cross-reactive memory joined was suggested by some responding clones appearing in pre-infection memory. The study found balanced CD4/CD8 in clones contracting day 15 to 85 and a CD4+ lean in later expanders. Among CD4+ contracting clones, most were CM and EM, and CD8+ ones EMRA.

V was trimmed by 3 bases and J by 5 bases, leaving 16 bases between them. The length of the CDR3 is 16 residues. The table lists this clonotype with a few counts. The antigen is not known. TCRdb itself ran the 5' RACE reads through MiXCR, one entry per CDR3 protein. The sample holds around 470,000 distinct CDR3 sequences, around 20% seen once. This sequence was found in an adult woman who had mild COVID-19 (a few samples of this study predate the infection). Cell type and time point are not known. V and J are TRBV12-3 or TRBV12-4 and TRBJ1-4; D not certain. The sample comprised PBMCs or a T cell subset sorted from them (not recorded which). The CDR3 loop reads CASSLRRAGGNEKLFF. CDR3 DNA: TGTGCCAGCAGTTTGCGTCGGGCAGGCGGAAATGAAAAACTGTTTTTT.